These T cell receptor beta chains were read from a single sample in a study of T cell responses to AZD1222 COVID-19 vaccine. Data came from immunoSEQ multiplex PCR; TCRdb stores just in-frame clones and leaves some out. Of about 110,000 clones in the sample, around 90% were seen once. This material consisted of peripheral blood, taken on day 0 of MenACWY control vaccination. The origin of the receptors is an adult in good health. The CDR3 runs from the conserved cysteine through the conserved F or W. Each record gives: J gene, D gene, V gene, CDR3 protein. A D gene is named only where the DNA matches it firmly.

TRBJ2-7 TRBD1 TRBV5-1 CASSLVDRGGYEQYF
TRBJ2-7 TRBD1 TRBV6-1 CASSDPQGDEQYF
TRBJ2-7 - TRBV18 CASSGLEQYF
TRBJ1-1 - TRBV5-6 CASSFPDRTEAFF
TRBJ1-3 TRBD1 TRBV27 CASRAGTGLSSGNTIYF
TRBJ1-4 TRBD1 TRBV7-9 CASSLEGGGEKLFF
TRBJ1-1 - TRBV30 CAWSPVGTEAFF
TRBJ1-6 TRBD1 TRBV19 CASRGTANSPLHF
TRBJ1-5 - TRBV10-1 CAGAKAPGAANGNQPQHF
TRBJ2-2 TRBD2 TRBV10-3 CAISESGTSGSWEFSAGELFF
TRBJ2-1 TRBD2 TRBV19 CASLSPNGGEFF
TRBJ1-1 TRBD1 TRBV5-1 CASSKGTGNRAEAFF
TRBJ2-5 - TRBV18 CASSPRVLQTQETQYF
TRBJ2-7 TRBD1 TRBV14 CASSQDGGQGLREQYF
TRBJ1-6 - TRBV7-9 CASSLFAGSIDYSPLHF
TRBJ1-4 - TRBV5-1 CASSLWGRADEKLFF
TRBJ1-5 - TRBV5-6 CASSFWAPGGNQPQHF
TRBJ2-6 - TRBV18 CASSPGPRGDSGANVLTF
TRBJ1-5 TRBD1 TRBV28 CASRSGQILNQPQHF
TRBJ1-2 TRBD1 TRBV6-6 CASSYVQGAFGYTF
TRBJ2-1 TRBD1 TRBV4-1 CASSQEGQGAYNEQFF
TRBJ2-7 TRBD1 TRBV30 CACLQGGYEQYF
TRBJ2-5 TRBD1 TRBV7-3 CASSPGQGVVRETQYF
TRBJ1-3 - TRBV19 CATSTTSTSGNTIYF
TRBJ1-5 TRBD1 TRBV6-5 CASRGDRGQPQHF
TRBJ1-1 - TRBV7-9 CASSLGSSPREAFF
TRBJ1-4 - TRBV4-3 CASSQDSGWDEKLFF
TRBJ1-3 - TRBV2 CASSPGTSGNTIYF
TRBJ2-2 - TRBV7-6 CASRPRGGWQANTGELFF
TRBJ2-4 - TRBV3-1/TRBV3-2 CASSNAIPRKNIQYF
TRBJ1-2 TRBD1 TRBV18 CASSIDRDGYTF
TRBJ2-5 TRBD1 TRBV19 CASRPTGGSETQYF
TRBJ1-5 TRBD1 TRBV4-2 CASSQGQGSYSNQPQHF
TRBJ2-5 TRBD1 TRBV3-1/TRBV3-2 CASSYGPGQWETQYF
TRBJ1-4 - TRBV6-5 CASSRRGQRVEKLFF
TRBJ1-5 - TRBV15 CATSREGPLSNQPQHF
TRBJ1-2 TRBD1 TRBV6-5 CASSSWDRGQNGYTF
TRBJ2-7 - TRBV5-6 CASSSNFGAEQYF
TRBJ1-4 - TRBV27 CASSSRIKEKLFF
TRBJ2-7 TRBD1 TRBV5-5 CASSLAGDRGNEQYF
TRBJ2-6 TRBD1 TRBV19 CASSMTGFSSGANVLTF
TRBJ2-1 TRBD2 TRBV4-3 CASSQDSSGVPREQFF
TRBJ1-5 - TRBV15 CATSRVTGNQPQHF
TRBJ2-4 TRBD1 TRBV19 CASSYAIPPGQGNIQYF
TRBJ2-2 TRBD2 TRBV7-2 CASMGAISGDGELFF
TRBJ2-1 - TRBV4-2 CASSQDTKGYNEQFF
TRBJ2-1 - TRBV30 CAWSDRLSNEQFF
TRBJ2-7 - TRBV11-2 CASSRLETGYEQYF
TRBJ2-1 - TRBV5-6 CASSRNRVGEQFF
TRBJ1-6 - TRBV29-1 CSVGEGWNSPLHF
TRBJ2-7 - TRBV7-6 CASSPLSGTHYEQYF
TRBJ1-1 TRBD1 TRBV5-1 CASSFSGGVTEAFF
TRBJ1-2 - TRBV25-1 CASSERGANYGYTF